Sequencing of this T cell receptor beta chain was carried out in a study of Ad26.COV2.S vaccination and SARS-CoV-2 variants. Study-level information: Administration of Ad26.COV2.S was intramuscular, either once or twice 56 days apart.

Method: immunoSEQ multiplex PCR; TCRdb's copy keeps in-frame clones and lacks some. The table has 410,000 or so clones, 80% to 95% seen once. This clone was picked up one time. The antigen remains unidentified. The treatment denotes: roughly 19 received Ad26.COV2.S at low or high dose, single or two shots; several received placebo; per-sample allocation not given. Sample collection was performed on day 63 after the first vaccine or placebo injection. Expressing Wuhan-strain SARS-CoV-2 spike, an Ad26 vector served as the vaccine. Trimming took 5 bases from V and 2 from J; bases not matched to a gene: 12. CDR3 size: 18 residues. Per germline, CDR1 SGHTA and CDR2 FQGNSA. Study observations and caveats: Vaccine and placebo recipients had similar non-spike TCR breadth. Placebo recipients showed lower spike-specific TCR breadth than vaccinees.

V gene TRBV7-2 combines with J gene TRBJ2-3; 11 nucleotides agree with TRBD2. The specimen was peripheral blood, collected in a trial of Ad26.COV2.S vaccine versus placebo. The clonotype was recovered from a person aged 18-65 years who received the Ad26.COV2.S COVID-19 vaccine or a placebo. The CDR3 loop reads CASSTGTLAGGPTDTQYF. Written as DNA, the CDR3 is TGTGCCAGCAGCACCGGTACCCTAGCGGGAGGCCCCACAGATACGCAGTATTTT.